The rows below give T cell receptor beta chains drawn from one sample of a study of OX40 agonist ivuxolimab in advanced cancers. Assay used: immunoSEQ multiplex PCR; TCRdb lists only in-frame clones, some missing. The sample lists about 83,000 clones; around 84% were seen once. Sequencing was performed on CD4+ or CD8+ T cells sorted from blood, taken in a trial of the OX40 agonist ivuxolimab. Source of these receptors: an adult with an advanced solid tumor such as melanoma, head and neck, liver or kidney cancer. Each CDR3 is given with its conserved first and last residue. Fields, in order: V gene, J gene, D gene, clone size, CDR3 DNA, CDR3 protein. The D gene is left open where the match is weak. Rows give clone size only sometimes, using once, few, many, or a class for an expanded clone.

TRBV11-3	TRBJ2-1	.	.	TGTGCCAGCAGCTTAGCCGGACAGTTCAATGAGCAGTTCTTC	CASSLAGQFNEQFF
TRBV28	TRBJ1-2	TRBD1	few	TGTGCCAGCAGTAAAGACAGGGACGGCTACACCTTC	CASSKDRDGYTF
TRBV18	TRBJ1-1	TRBD1	.	TGTGCCAGCTCGCCTACGACCAGGGGGAGCACTGAAGCTTTCTTT	CASSPTTRGSTEAFF
TRBV19	TRBJ2-6	.	.	TGTGCCAGTAGTACCCTAGGCTCTGGGGCCAACGTCCTGACTTTC	CASSTLGSGANVLTF
TRBV19	TRBJ1-6	TRBD1	.	TGTGCCAGTAAGGCCCCAGGGGGCGAATCACCCCTCCACTTT	CASKAPGGESPLHF
TRBV6-1	TRBJ1-2	TRBD1	.	TGTGCCAGCAGTGGAACTAGGGACAGGGGGATGTATGGCTACACCTTC	CASSGTRDRGMYGYTF
TRBV6-6	TRBJ2-7	TRBD1	.	TGTGCCAGTCGTCCGGGACAGGGGGCTCGCGAGCAGTACTTC	CASRPGQGAREQYF
TRBV6-5	TRBJ1-3	TRBD1	.	TGTGCCAGCAGTTACTGGGGACAGTCTGGAAACACCATATATTTT	CASSYWGQSGNTIYF
TRBV5-4	TRBJ1-2	.	.	TGTGCCAGCAGCTCCTCGGGAATGAGGGACTATGGCTACACCTTC	CASSSSGMRDYGYTF
TRBV6-4	TRBJ2-7	TRBD2	.	TGTGCCAGCAGTGAACGGGAGGGCCGCGAGCAGTACTTC	CASSEREGREQYF
TRBV4-1	TRBJ2-5	.	.	TGCGCCAGCAGTCCCCGGGGAACTTGGATACAAGAGACCCAGTACTTC	CASSPRGTWIQETQYF
TRBV7-2	TRBJ2-3	TRBD1	.	TGTGCCAGCAGGGGGACAGGCACAGATACGCAGTATTTT	CASRGTGTDTQYF
TRBV30	TRBJ2-5	.	.	TGTGCCTGGAAAGGCAGACAAGAGACCCAGTACTTC	CAWKGRQETQYF
TRBV5-6	TRBJ2-7	TRBD2	.	TGTGCCAGCAGCTCCCTAGCGGGGGGCGACGAGCAGTACTTC	CASSSLAGGDEQYF
TRBV5-6	TRBJ2-7	.	.	TGTGCCAGCAGCTTTCTGAACTGGGGGCACGAGCAGTACTTC	CASSFLNWGHEQYF
TRBV7-2	TRBJ1-1	.	.	TGTGCCAGCAGCTGGGACACTGAAGCTTTCTTT	CASSWDTEAFF
TRBV11-3	TRBJ2-7	.	.	TGTGCCAGCAGCTACTTACCGACGGATTACGAGCAGTACTTC	CASSYLPTDYEQYF
TRBV2	TRBJ1-2	.	.	TGTGCCAGCAGGGTACGTGACTATGGCTACACCTTC	CASRVRDYGYTF
TRBV5-1	TRBJ2-2	.	.	TGCGCCAGCAGCCCCACAGGGTTTGGGGAGCTGTTTTTT	CASSPTGFGELFF
TRBV19	TRBJ1-6	.	.	TGTGCCAGTAGTAGTGAGGAGCCTTCGATTGCCCTCCACTTT	CASSSEEPSIALHF
TRBV27	TRBJ1-2	TRBD1	.	TGTGCCAGCAGTCCGACAGGGGGTAGCGGCTACACCTTC	CASSPTGGSGYTF
TRBV13	TRBJ1-5	.	.	TGTGCCAGCAGGTCCCCTTTGCCCCAGCATTTT	CASRSPLPQHF
TRBV6-5	TRBJ1-5	.	.	TGTGCCAGCAGTTTGGGCCCCAATCAGCCCCAGCATTTT	CASSLGPNQPQHF
TRBV6-1	TRBJ1-5	TRBD1	.	TGTGCCAGCAGTGGACAGGGTACGGCGGCGGGCAATCAGCCCCAGCATTTT	CASSGQGTAAGNQPQHF
TRBV12-1	TRBJ1-3	.	.	TGTGCCAGCAGCTTTAAGAAGGGGAACCCTGGAAACACCATATATTTT	CASSFKKGNPGNTIYF
TRBV5-1	TRBJ2-3	.	.	TGCGCCAGCAGCTTGAACGTCATACAGTATACGCAGTATTTT	CASSLNVIQYTQYF
TRBV11-2	TRBJ1-5	.	.	TGTGCCAGCAGCTCCTCGACTGGCCTCAATCAGCCCCAGCATTTT	CASSSSTGLNQPQHF
TRBV6-1	TRBJ2-1	.	once	TGTGCCAGCAGTGAAGATCGGGGGAATGAGCAGTTCTTC	CASSEDRGNEQFF
TRBV28	TRBJ1-5	.	.	TGTGCCAGCAGCCCGAACGGTCAGCCCCAGCATTTT	CASSPNGQPQHF
TRBV14	TRBJ2-5	TRBD2	.	TGTGCCAGCAGCCCCCCTAGCGGGGGGGGAGAGACCCAGTACTTC	CASSPPSGGGETQYF
TRBV29-1	TRBJ1-1	.	.	TGCAGCGTTGATAGGGGCCTGGGCACTGAAGCTTTCTTT	CSVDRGLGTEAFF
TRBV25-1	TRBJ1-3	.	.	TGTGCCAGCAGCCCGGGAAGCTCTGGAAACACCATATATTTT	CASSPGSSGNTIYF
TRBV5-4	TRBJ2-2	.	.	TGTGCCAGCAGCCAATCTTTTGGGGGCACCGGGGAGCTGTTTTTT	CASSQSFGGTGELFF
TRBV4-1	TRBJ1-2	.	.	TGCGCCAGCAGCCCAGGACGGACTAACTATGGCTACACCTTC	CASSPGRTNYGYTF
TRBV2	TRBJ2-5	TRBD1	.	TGTGCCAGCAGTGTCTGGACAGGAGGCGAGACCCAGTACTTC	CASSVWTGGETQYF
TRBV28	TRBJ2-5	.	.	TGTGCCAGCAGTACCCCGGGGGCCGGAAAAGAGACCCAGTACTTC	CASSTPGAGKETQYF
TRBV15	TRBJ1-4	.	.	TGTGCCACCAGCAGAGAGAGGGGTGAAAAACTGTTTTTT	CATSRERGEKLFF